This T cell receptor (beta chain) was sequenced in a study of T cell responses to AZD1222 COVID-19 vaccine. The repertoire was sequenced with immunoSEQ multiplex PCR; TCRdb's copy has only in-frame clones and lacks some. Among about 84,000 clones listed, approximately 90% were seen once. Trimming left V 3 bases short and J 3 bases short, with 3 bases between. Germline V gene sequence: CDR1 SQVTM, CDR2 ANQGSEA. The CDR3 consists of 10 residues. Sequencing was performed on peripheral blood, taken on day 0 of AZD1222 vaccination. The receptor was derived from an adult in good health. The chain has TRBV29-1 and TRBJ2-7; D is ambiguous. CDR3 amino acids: CSVDGYEQYF. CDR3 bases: TGCAGCGTTGACGGCTACGAGCAGTACTTC.